This entry is about one T cell receptor beta chain. Its target is not known. Related graft donors supplied nonmyeloablative bone marrow transplants, and mixed chimerism was transient. CD4+CD25+CD127- Tregs, CD4+CD25- non-Tregs, CD4 and CD8 cells were sorted. This record comes from a study of Tregs in tolerant kidney transplant recipients. Study-level points and caveats: Tolerant patients' donor-specific Tregs expanded beyond overall Tregs, suggesting antigen-driven growth. Validation in larger populations is needed because few patients were studied. Tregs expanded with activated donor B cells seemed most donor-specific.

Trimming removed 5 bases from V and 7 bases from J; junction bases left unmatched: 6. The CDR3 contains 13 residues. The germline gives CDR1 PRHDT, CDR2 FYEKMQ (reference sequence). Profiled with immunoSEQ multiplex PCR; TCRdb holds only in-frame clones, not every one. The sample yields roughly 52,000 clones, roughly nine tenths seen once. This chain uses TRBV13 with TRBJ2-5; 8 bases align to TRBD1. Sequenced here: CD8+ T cells from blood (PBMCs), sampled 24 months after the transplant. This TCR was sampled from a human patient who received a combined kidney and bone marrow transplant. The T cells may partly be graft donor cells. The chain's CDR3 is CASSRGTGGTQYF. The CDR3 DNA is TGTGCCAGCAGCCGAGGGACAGGAGGGACCCAGTACTTC.